The 10 T cell receptor beta chains listed next were all sequenced from one sample in a study of identical twins. TCRdb processed the 5' RACE reads anew with MiXCR; each CDR3 protein has one entry. The top ten hold 2.9% of the sample, which has fewer than 500,000 distinct CDR3 sequences, 20% to 25% seen once. The same sample was also studied in work on T cells expressing NK-cell markers.

Sequencing used CD4+ T cells sorted from blood. The receptors come from a woman aged 18 to 35 in good health.

The chain carries TRBV5-1 and TRBJ1-2; TRBD1 is a possible D gene (5 bases). Germline assignment: CDR1 SGHRS and CDR2 YFSETQ. This CDR3 spans 12 amino acids. Trimming removed 3 bases at V and 7 bases at J, with 10 bases between. The CDR3 spells CASSWGDGGYTF. The CDR3 DNA sequence: TGCGCCAGCAGCTGGGGGGACGGTGGCTACACCTTC.

The J gene is TRBJ1-1, the V gene TRBV7-2; a possible D gene is TRBD1 (5 bases). In germline, CDR1 is SGHTA, CDR2 FQGNSA. Trimming cost V 5 bases and J 0 bases, with 10 bases left between them. The CDR3 contains 14 residues. CDR3 loop: CASSASRVNTEAFF. In DNA, the CDR3 is TGTGCCAGCAGCGCGAGCAGGGTGAACACTGAAGCTTTCTTT.

This clonotype has a handful of counts. The chain joins TRBV20-1 to TRBJ2-2; 8 bases map to TRBD2. CDR1 is DFQATT, CDR2 SNEGSKA, per germline (reference sequence). The trim removed 2 bases at V and 7 bases at J, leaving 24 bases unmatched. The CDR3 runs 20 residues. The chain's CDR3 is CSARQTAGGGSLFTGGELFF. The DNA of the CDR3 is TGCAGTGCTAGACAAACGGCCGGCGGGGGGAGTTTGTTTACCGGCGGGGAGCTGTTTTTT.

The rearrangement uses TRBV3-1 and TRBJ2-1; 10 bases line up with TRBD2. Germline CDR1 and CDR2: LGHDT and YNNKEL (reference sequence). The CDR3 consists of 16 residues. The V and J ends lost 1 base and 9 bases, in that order; junction bases with no gene match: 9. The CDR3 protein is CASSQAASGSHGEQFF. CDR3 DNA sequence: TGTGCCAGCAGCCAAGCCGCTAGCGGGAGCCATGGTGAGCAGTTCTTC.

This chain joins TRBV23-1 and TRBJ2-3; TRBD2 aligns across 10 bases. TRBV23-1 is an ORF; its function is uncertain. The CDR3 has 17 residues. V lost 2 bases, J lost 4 bases, and 9 bases stayed unmatched. CDR3 in DNA: TGCGCCAGCAGTCAACTAGCGGGGGTCCGGGTGGCAGATACGCAGTATTTT. Amino acids: CASSQLAGVRVADTQYF.

The J gene is TRBJ2-6, the V gene TRBV7-2; a possible D gene is TRBD2 (6 bases). With 0 bases removed from V and 4 bases from J, the gap between germline ends came to 13 bases. The CDR3 is 17 amino acids. Germline V gene data show CDR1 as SGHTA and CDR2 as FQGNSA. For the CDR3, the DNA is TGTGCCAGCAGCTTAGCGGCTAGCGAGACCGGGGCCAACGTCCTGACTTTC. Its protein product is CASSLAASETGANVLTF.

J is TRBJ2-7 and V is TRBV28; D ambiguous. Trimming shortened V by 8 bases and J by 1 base, and 6 bases separated the two germline ends. The CDR3 sequence is 11 residues long. Germline CDR1 MDHEN, CDR2 SYDVKM. In DNA form, the CDR3 reads TGTGCCAGCGGGTTGTCCTACGAGCAGTACTTC. Protein: CASGLSYEQYF.

CDR3 in DNA: TGTGCCAGCAGCCTGCTACAGGGACAGGGGGTCTACGAGCAGTACTTC. This codes for CASSLLQGQGVYEQYF. This rearrangement joins TRBV3-1 to TRBJ2-7, with 11 bases that match TRBD1. V shed 4 bases and J 3 bases; nucleotides not matched to a gene: 8. CDR1 and CDR2 (germline): LGHDT, YNNKEL (reference sequence). The CDR3 has 16 residues.

This sequence joins TRBV5-1 and TRBJ2-2; D unresolved. V lost 3 bases and J lost 1, with 10 bases in between. This CDR3 region has 15 residues. Germline CDR1 and CDR2: SGHRS and YFSETQ. CDR3 coding DNA: TGCGCCAGCAGCTACTCAAGAAAGAACACCGGGGAGCTGTTTTTT. This encodes CASSYSRKNTGELFF.

The chain has TRBV5-1 and TRBJ2-6, with no clear D. Trimming removed 1 base from V and 0 bases from J, with 8 bases in between. The length of the CDR3 is 16 residues. Looked up from germline, CDR1 is SGHRS and CDR2 is YFSETQ. CDR3 loop: CASSLNFVSGANVLTF. The CDR3 nucleotides read TGCGCCAGCAGCTTGAATTTTGTCTCTGGGGCCAACGTCCTGACTTTC.